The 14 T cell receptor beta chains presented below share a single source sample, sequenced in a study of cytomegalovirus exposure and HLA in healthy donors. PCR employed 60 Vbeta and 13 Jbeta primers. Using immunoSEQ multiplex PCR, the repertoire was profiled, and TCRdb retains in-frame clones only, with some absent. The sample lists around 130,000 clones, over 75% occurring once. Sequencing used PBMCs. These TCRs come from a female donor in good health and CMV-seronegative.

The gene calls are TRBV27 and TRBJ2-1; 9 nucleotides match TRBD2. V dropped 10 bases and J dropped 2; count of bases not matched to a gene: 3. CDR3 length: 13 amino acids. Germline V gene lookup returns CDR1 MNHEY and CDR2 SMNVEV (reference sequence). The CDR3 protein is CATGTSPYNEQFF. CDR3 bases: TGTGCCACCGGGACTAGCCCCTACAATGAGCAGTTCTTC.

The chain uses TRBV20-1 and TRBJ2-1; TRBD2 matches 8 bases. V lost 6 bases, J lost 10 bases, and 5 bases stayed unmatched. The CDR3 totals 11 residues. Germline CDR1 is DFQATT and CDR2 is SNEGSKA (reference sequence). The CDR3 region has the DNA TGCAGTGCAGCCCGACTAGCGGAGCAGTTCTTC. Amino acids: CSAARLAEQFF.

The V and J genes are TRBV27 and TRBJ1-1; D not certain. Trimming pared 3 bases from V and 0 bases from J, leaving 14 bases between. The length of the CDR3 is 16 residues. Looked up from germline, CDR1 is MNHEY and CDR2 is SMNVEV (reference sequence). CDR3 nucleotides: TGTGCCAGCAGTTTTGACACACCACTGATGAACACTGAAGCTTTCTTT. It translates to CASSFDTPLMNTEAFF.

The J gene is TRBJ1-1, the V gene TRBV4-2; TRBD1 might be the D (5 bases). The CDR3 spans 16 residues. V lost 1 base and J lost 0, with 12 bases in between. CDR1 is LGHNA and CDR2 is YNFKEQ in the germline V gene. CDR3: CASSQASGTLNTEAFF. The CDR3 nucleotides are TGTGCCAGCAGCCAAGCCAGCGGGACGTTGAACACTGAAGCTTTCTTT.

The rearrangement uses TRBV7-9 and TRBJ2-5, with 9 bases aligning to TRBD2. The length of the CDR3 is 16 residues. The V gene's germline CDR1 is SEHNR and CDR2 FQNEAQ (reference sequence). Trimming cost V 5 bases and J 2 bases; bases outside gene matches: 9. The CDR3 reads CASSRGAGGLQETQYF. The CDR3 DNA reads TGTGCCAGCAGCCGAGGGGCGGGAGGGCTACAAGAGACCCAGTACTTC.

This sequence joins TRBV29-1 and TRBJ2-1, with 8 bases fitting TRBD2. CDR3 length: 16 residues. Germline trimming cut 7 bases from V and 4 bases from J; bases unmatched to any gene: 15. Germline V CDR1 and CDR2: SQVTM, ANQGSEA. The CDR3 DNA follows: TGCAGCGCCGGCGGGCGTCGGGAGGGTTTTTACAATGAGCAGTTCTTC. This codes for CSAGGRREGFYNEQFF.

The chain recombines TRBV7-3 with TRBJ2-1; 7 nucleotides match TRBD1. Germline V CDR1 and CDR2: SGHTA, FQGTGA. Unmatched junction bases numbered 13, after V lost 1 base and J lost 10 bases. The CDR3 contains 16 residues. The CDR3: CASSLNAGTATWEQFF. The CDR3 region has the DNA TGTGCCAGCAGCTTAAATGCAGGGACAGCAACGTGGGAGCAGTTCTTC.

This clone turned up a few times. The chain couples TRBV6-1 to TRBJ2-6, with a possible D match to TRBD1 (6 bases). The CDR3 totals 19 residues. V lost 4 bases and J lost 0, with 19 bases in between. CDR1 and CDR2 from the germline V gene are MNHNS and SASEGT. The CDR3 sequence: CASSAQGDLSLSGANVLTF. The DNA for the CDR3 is TGTGCCAGCAGTGCACAGGGAGACCTCTCTCTCTCTGGGGCCAACGTCCTGACTTTC.

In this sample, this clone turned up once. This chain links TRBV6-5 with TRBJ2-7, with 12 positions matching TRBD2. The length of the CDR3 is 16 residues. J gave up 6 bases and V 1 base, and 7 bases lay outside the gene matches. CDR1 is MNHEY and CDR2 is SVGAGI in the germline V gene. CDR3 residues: CASSYFTATSGSEQYF. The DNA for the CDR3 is TGTGCCAGCAGTTACTTTACCGCGACTAGCGGGAGCGAGCAGTACTTC.

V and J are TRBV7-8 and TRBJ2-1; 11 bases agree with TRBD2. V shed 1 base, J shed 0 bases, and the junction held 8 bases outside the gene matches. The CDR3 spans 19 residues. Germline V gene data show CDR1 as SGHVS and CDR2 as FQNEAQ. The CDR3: CASSLDTLAGAGSYNEQFF. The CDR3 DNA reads TGTGCCAGCAGCTTAGATACACTAGCGGGAGCGGGCTCCTACAATGAGCAGTTCTTC.

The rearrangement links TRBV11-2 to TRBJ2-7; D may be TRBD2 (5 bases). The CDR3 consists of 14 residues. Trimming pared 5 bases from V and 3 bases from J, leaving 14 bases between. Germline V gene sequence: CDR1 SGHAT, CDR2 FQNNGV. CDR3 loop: CASSRTGNLYEQYF. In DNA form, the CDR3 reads TGTGCCAGCAGCCGGACTGGTAACCTCTACGAGCAGTACTTC.

The CDR3 reads CASSFYTGVRNEQFF. The CDR3 DNA follows: TGTGCCAGCAGCTTTTATACGGGAGTGAGGAATGAGCAGTTCTTC. The rearrangement links TRBV11-2 to TRBJ2-1; tentatively, D is TRBD2 (6 bases). Per the germline V gene, CDR1 is SGHAT and CDR2 is FQNNGV. V was trimmed by 3 bases and J by 7 bases, leaving 16 bases between them. CDR3 size: 15 residues.

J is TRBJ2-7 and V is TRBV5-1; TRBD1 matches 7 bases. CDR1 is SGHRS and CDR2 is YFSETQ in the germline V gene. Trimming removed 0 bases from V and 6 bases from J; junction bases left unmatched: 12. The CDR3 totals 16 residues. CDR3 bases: TGCGCCAGCAGCTTGGGGGGACAGACAGCTCGGCGCGAGCAGTACTTC. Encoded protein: CASSLGGQTARREQYF.

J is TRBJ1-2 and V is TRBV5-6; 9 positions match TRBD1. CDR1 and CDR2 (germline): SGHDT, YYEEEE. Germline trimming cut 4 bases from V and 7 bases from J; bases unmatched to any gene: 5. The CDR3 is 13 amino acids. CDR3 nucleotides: TGTGCCAGCAGCCGGGGACAGGGCTCTGGCTACACCTTC. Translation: CASSRGQGSGYTF.